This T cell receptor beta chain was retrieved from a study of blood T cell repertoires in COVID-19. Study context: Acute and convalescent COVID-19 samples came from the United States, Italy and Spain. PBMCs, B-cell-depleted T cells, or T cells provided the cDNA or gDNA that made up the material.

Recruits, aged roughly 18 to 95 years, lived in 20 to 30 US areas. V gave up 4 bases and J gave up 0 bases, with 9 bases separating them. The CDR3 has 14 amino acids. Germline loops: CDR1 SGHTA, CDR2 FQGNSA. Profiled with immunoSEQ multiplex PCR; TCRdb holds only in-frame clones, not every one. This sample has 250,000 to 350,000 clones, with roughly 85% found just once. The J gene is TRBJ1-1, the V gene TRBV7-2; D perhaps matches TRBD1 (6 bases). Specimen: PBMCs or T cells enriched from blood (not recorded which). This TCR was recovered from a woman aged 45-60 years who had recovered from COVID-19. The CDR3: CASSSTGLNTEAFF. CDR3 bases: TGTGCCAGCAGCTCCACAGGGCTGAACACTGAAGCTTTCTTT.